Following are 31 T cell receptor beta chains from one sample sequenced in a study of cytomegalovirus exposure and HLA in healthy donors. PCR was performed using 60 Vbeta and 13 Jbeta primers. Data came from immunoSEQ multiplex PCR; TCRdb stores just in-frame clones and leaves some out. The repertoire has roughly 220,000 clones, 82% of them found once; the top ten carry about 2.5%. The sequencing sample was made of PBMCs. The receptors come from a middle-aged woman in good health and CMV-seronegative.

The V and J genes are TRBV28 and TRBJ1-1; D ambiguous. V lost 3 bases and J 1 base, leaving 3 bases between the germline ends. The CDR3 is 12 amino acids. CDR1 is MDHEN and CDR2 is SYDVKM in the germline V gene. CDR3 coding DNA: TGTGCCAGCAGTTTGAGGAACACTGAAGCTTTCTTT. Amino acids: CASSLRNTEAFF.

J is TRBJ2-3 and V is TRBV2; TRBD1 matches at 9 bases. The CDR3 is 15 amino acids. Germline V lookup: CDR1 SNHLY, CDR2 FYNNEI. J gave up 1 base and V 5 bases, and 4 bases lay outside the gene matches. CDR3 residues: CASSTTGGGTDTQYF. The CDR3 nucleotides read TGTGCCAGCAGTACCACAGGGGGCGGCACAGATACGCAGTATTTT.

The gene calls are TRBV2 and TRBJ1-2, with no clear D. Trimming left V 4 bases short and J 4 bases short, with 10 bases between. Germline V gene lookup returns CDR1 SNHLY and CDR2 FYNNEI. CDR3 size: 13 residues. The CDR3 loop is CASSALQSYGYTF. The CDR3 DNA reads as TGTGCCAGCAGTGCGCTACAGAGCTATGGCTACACCTTC.

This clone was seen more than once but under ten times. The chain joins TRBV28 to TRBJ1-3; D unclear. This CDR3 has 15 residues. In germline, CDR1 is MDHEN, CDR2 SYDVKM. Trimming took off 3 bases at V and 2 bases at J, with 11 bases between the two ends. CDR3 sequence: CASSFGELTGNTIYF. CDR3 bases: TGTGCCAGCAGTTTTGGGGAGCTTACTGGAAACACCATATATTTT.

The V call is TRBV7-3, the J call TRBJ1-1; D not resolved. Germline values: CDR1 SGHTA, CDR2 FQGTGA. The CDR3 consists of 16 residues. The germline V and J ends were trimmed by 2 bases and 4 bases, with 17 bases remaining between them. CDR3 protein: CASSLVSGGRATEAFF. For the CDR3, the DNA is TGTGCCAGCAGCTTAGTATCGGGAGGGAGGGCCACTGAAGCTTTCTTT.

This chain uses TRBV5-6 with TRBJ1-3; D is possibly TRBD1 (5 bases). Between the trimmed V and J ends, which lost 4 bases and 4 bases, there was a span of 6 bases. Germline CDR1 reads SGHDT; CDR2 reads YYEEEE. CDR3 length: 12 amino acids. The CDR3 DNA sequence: TGTGCCAGCAGCCGACAGGGAAACACCATATATTTT. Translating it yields CASSRQGNTIYF.

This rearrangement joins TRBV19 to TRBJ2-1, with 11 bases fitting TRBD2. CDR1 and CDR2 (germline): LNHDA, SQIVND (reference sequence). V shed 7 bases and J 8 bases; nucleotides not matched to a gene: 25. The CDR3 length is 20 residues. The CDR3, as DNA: TGTGCCAGTACCACGGGACCCACCGCGCCCCCTAGCGGGAGGAGCGATGAGCAGTTCTTC. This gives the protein CASTTGPTAPPSGRSDEQFF.

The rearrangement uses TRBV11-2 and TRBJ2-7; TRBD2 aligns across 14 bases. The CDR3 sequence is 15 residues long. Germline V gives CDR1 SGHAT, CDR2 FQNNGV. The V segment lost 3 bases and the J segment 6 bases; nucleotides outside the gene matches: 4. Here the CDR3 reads CASSFPGLAGVEQYF. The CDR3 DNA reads TGTGCCAGCAGCTTCCCGGGACTAGCGGGAGTCGAGCAGTACTTC. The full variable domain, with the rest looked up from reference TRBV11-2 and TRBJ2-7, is EAGVAQSPRYKIIEKRQSVAFWCNPISGHATLYWYQQILGQGPKLLIQFQNNGVVDDSQLPKDRFSAERLKGVDSTLKIQPAKLEDSAVYLCASSFPGLAGVEQYFGPGTRLTVT.

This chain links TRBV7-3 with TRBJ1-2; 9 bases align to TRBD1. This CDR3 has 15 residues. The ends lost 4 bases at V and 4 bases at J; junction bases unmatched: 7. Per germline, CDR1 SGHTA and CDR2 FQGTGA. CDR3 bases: TGTGCCAGCAGCTCTTCGGACAGGGGACGCTATGGCTACACCTTC. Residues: CASSSSDRGRYGYTF.

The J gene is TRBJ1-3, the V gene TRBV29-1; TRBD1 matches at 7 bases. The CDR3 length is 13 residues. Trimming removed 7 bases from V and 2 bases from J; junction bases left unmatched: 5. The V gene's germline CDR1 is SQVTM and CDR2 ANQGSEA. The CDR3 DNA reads TGCAGCGCTTTGACAGGGCCTGGAAACACCATATATTTT. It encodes CSALTGPGNTIYF.

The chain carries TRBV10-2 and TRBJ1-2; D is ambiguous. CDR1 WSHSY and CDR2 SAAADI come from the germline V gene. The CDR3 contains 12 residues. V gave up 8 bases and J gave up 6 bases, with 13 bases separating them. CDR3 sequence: CASLSYRDGYTF. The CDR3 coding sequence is TGCGCCAGCTTATCCTACAGAGATGGCTACACCTTC.

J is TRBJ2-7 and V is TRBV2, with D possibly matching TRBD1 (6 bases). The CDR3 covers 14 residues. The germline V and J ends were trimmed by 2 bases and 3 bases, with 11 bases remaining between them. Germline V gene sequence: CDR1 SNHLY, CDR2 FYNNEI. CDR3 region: CASSETGIIYEQYF. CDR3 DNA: TGTGCCAGCAGTGAAACAGGGATTATCTACGAGCAGTACTTC.

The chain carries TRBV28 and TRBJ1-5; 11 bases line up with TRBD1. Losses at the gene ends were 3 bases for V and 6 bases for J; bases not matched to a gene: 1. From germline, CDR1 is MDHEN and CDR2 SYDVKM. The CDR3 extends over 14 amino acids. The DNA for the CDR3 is TGTGCCAGCAGTTTGGGACAGGGGGGTCAGCCCCAGCATTTT. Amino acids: CASSLGQGGQPQHF.

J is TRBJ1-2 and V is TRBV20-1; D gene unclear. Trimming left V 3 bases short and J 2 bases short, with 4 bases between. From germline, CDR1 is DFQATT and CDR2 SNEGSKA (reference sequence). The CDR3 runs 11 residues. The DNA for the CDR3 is TGCAGTGCTAGCTACAACTATGGCTACACCTTC. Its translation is CSASYNYGYTF.

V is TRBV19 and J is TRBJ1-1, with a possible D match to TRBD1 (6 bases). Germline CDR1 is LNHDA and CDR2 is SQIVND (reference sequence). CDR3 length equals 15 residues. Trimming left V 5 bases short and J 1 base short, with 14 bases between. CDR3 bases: TGTGCCAGTAGTCTTCTCTGGACAGAGAACACTGAAGCTTTCTTT. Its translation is CASSLLWTENTEAFF.

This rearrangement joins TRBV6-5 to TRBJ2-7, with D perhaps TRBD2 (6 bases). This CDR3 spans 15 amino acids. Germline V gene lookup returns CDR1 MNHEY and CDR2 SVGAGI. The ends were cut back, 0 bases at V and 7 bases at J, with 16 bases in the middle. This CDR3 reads CASSYSGPEGREQYF. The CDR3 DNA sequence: TGTGCCAGCAGTTACTCGGGTCCGGAGGGACGAGAGCAGTACTTC.

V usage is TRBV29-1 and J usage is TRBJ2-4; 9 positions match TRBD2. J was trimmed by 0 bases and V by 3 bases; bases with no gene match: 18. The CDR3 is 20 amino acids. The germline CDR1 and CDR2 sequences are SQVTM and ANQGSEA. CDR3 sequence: CSVDRCPGLARGRAKNIQYF. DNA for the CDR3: TGCAGCGTTGATAGGTGTCCGGGACTAGCAAGAGGTCGAGCCAAAAACATTCAGTACTTC.

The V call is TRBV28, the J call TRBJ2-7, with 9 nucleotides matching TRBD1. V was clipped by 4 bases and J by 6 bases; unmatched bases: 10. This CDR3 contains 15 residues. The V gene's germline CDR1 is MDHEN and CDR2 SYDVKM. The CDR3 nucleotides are TGTGCCAGCAGTTCAACCGGGACAGGGTCGTTCGAGCAGTACTTC. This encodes CASSSTGTGSFEQYF.

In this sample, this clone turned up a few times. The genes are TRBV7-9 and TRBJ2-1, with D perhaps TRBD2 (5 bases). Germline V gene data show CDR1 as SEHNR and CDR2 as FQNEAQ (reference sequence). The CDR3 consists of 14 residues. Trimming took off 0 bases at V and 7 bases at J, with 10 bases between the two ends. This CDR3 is CASSLASSLNEQFF. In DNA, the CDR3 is TGTGCCAGCAGCTTAGCGTCTAGCTTGAATGAGCAGTTCTTC.

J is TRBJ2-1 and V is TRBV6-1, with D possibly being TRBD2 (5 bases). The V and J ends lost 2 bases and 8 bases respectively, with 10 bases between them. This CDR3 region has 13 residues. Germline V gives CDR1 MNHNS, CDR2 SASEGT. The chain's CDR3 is CASSEYGVYEQFF. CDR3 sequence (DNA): TGTGCCAGCAGTGAATACGGGGTGTATGAGCAGTTCTTC.

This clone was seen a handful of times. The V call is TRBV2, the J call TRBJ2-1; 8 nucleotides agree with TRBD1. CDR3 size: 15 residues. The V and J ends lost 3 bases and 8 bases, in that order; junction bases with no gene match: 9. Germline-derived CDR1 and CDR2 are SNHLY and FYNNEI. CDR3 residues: CASSDGAGGIDEQFF. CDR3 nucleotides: TGTGCCAGCAGTGATGGTGCAGGGGGCATCGATGAGCAGTTCTTC.

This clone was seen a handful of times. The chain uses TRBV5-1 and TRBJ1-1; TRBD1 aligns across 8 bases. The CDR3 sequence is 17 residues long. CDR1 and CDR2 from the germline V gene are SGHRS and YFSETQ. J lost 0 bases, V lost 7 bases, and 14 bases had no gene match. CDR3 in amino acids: CASSRQGTLPLNTEAFF. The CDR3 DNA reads TGCGCCAGCTCACGACAGGGGACCCTACCACTGAACACTGAAGCTTTCTTT.

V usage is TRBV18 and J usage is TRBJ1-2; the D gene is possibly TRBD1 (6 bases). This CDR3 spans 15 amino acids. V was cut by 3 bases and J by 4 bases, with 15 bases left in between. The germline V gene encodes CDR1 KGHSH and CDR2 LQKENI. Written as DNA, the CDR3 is TGTGCCAGCTCACCCGCGGGGGCGCGGGTCTATGGCTACACCTTC. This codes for CASSPAGARVYGYTF.

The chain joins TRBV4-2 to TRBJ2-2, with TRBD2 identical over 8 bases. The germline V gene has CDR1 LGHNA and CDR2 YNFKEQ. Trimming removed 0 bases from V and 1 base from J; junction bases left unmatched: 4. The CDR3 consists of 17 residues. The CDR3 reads CASSQERTSGNTGELFF. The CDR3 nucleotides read TGTGCCAGCAGCCAAGAGAGAACTAGCGGGAACACCGGGGAGCTGTTTTTT.

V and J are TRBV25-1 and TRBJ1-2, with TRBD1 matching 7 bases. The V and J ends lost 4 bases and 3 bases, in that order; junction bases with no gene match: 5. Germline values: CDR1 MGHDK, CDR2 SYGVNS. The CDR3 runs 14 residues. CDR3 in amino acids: CASSGTGPYYGYTF. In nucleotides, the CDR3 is TGTGCCAGCAGTGGGACAGGACCCTACTATGGCTACACCTTC.

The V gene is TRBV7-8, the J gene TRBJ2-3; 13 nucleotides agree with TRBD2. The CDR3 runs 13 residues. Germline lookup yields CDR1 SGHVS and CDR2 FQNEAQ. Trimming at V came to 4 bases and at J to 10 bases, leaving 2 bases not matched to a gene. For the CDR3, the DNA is TGTGCCAGCAGCTCGACTAGCGGGAGGTCGCAGTATTTT. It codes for CASSSTSGRSQYF. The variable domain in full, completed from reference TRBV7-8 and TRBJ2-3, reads GAGVSQSPRYKVAKRGQDVALRCDPISGHVSLFWYQQALGQGPEFLTYFQNEAQLDKSGLPSDRFFAERPEGSVSTLKIQRTQQEDSAVYLCASSSTSGRSQYFGPGTRLTVL.

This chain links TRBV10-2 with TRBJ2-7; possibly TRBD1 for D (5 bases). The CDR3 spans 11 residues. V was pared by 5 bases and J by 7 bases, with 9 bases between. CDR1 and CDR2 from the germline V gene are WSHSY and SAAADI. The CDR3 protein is CASSLQGEQYF. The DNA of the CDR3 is TGCGCCAGCAGTCTCCAGGGAGAGCAGTACTTC.

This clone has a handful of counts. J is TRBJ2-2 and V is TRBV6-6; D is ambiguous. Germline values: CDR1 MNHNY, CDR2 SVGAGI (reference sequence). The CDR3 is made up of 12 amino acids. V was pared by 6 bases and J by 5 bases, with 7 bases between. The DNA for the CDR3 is TGTGCCAGCAGGGAGAGGACCGGGGAGCTGTTTTTT. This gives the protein CASRERTGELFF.

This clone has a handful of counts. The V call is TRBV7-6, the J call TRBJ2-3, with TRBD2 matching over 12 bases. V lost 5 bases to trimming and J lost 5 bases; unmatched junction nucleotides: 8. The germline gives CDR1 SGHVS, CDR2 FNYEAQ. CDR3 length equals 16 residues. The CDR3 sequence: CASSPGLAGNRDTQYF. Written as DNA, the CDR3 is TGTGCCAGCAGCCCCGGACTAGCGGGAAACAGAGATACGCAGTATTTT.

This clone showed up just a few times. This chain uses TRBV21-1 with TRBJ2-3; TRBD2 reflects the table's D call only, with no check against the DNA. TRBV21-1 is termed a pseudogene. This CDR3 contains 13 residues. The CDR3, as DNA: TGTGCCAGCAGCTTCGGCGGGAGAGCTACGCAGTATTTT. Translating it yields CASSFGGRATQYF.

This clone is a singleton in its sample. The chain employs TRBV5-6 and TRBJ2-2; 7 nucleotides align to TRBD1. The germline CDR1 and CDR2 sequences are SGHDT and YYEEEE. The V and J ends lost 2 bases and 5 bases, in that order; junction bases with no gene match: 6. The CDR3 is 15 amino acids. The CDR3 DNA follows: TGTGCCAGCAGCTTTTCGGACAGGCGAACCGGGGAGCTGTTTTTT. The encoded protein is CASSFSDRRTGELFF. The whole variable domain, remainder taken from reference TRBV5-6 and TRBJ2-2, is DAGVTQSPTHLIKTRGQQVTLRCSPKSGHDTVSWYQQALGQGPQFIFQYYEEEERQRGNFPDRFSGHQFPNYSSELNVNALLLGDSALYLCASSFSDRRTGELFFGEGSRLTVL.